This T cell receptor beta chain was retrieved from a study of cytomegalovirus exposure and HLA in healthy donors. The V segment lost 2 bases and the J segment 0 bases; nucleotides outside the gene matches: 6. The CDR3 is 15 amino acids. Looked up from germline, CDR1 is GTSNPN and CDR2 is SVGIG (reference sequence). In the PCR, 60 Vbeta and 13 Jbeta primers were used. Using immunoSEQ multiplex PCR, the repertoire was profiled, and TCRdb retains in-frame clones only, with some absent. The sample has around 220,000 clones, 65% to 90% seen once. In its sample, this clone was seen once. The clonotype originates from a girl aged 10 to 17 in good health and CMV-seronegative. Sample: PBMCs. The J gene is TRBJ2-5, the V gene TRBV30; 7 positions agree with TRBD2. The chain's CDR3 is CAWSSHLADQETQYF. CDR3 in DNA: TGTGCCTGGAGTTCCCATCTAGCGGACCAAGAGACCCAGTACTTC.